The T cell receptor beta chain described here comes from a study of cytomegalovirus exposure and HLA in healthy donors. Whole-study results and caveats: The records held CMV serostatus as the only immune exposure information. In all likelihood, a cluster of highly shared sequence variants was a sequencing artifact.

As concerns this clone: Its antigen remains unknown.

Vbeta (60) and Jbeta (13) primers were used in the PCR. In the authors' workflow: About 83 million unique TCR beta chains, roughly 12 million shared, were counted in a later analysis. The protocol was immunoSEQ multiplex PCR, while the TCRdb copy is restricted to in-frame clones and leaves out a portion. The V and J calls and clone size were taken over from that table, and D and trimming were inferred from the DNA. The listing records more than 55,000 clones. Sequencing was performed on PBMCs. This clonotype originated in a woman between 35 and 50 years old in good health and CMV-seropositive.

The CDR3: CASSPLTQNTEAFF. CDR3 nucleotides: TGTGCCAGCTCACCACTAACACAGAACACTGAAGCTTTCTTT. The chain joins TRBV18 to TRBJ1-1; no reliable D call. The germline V gene has CDR1 KGHSH and CDR2 LQKENI. CDR3 size: 14 residues. V lost 1 base and J lost 1, with 7 bases in between.